The clone carrying this T cell receptor (beta chain) has more than one count but fewer than ten. The target antigen is unknown. Looked up from germline, CDR1 is GTSNPN and CDR2 is SVGIG (reference sequence). Losses at the gene ends were 5 bases for V and 10 bases for J; bases not matched to a gene: 8. The CDR3 sequence is 11 residues long. The data were taken from a study of beta chain features in type 1 diabetes. Study at large: Researchers looked at some 99 million sorted cells across all samples.

Every bit of the isolated RNA underwent reverse transcription, so sequencing read expressed TCRB transcripts. The assay was immunoSEQ multiplex PCR, and TCRdb's table has in-frame clones only and misses some. The sample carries roughly 700,000 clones, about an eighth recorded once. General study points: A moderate, significant TCRB CDR3 shortening appeared in type 1 diabetes across four CD4+ subsets. PCR might preferentially amplify shorter templates, equally in patients and controls.

Material for sequencing was naive CD4+ T cells from blood. This chain links TRBV30 with TRBJ2-7; 7 bases are shared with TRBD1. This clonotype was obtained from a man aged 18 to 29 with type 1 diabetes. CDR3 nucleotides: TGTGCCTGGCGACAGGGTTTTGGACAGTACTTC. Its protein product is CAWRQGFGQYF.